The 7 T cell receptor beta chains presented below share a single source sample, sequenced in a study of immune evolution from preneoplasia to lung adenocarcinoma. Data came from immunoSEQ multiplex PCR; TCRdb stores just in-frame clones and leaves some out. The table includes several thousand clones, roughly 76% detected once. Material: FFPE adjacent normal lung tissue. The receptors stem from a person aged 65-85 years with lung adenocarcinoma.

This clone turned up a few times. The V gene is TRBV4-2, the J gene TRBJ1-2; TRBD1 is a possible D gene (5 bases). Germline CDR1 and CDR2: LGHNA and YNFKEQ. The CDR3 is 15 amino acids. Deletions cut 0 bases from V and 8 bases from J, with 16 bases between. In nucleotides, the CDR3 is TGTGCCAGCAGCCAAGATTCTCCTCCCTCAGGGGGCTACACCTTC. Its protein is CASSQDSPPSGGYTF.

The chain carries TRBV7-9 and TRBJ2-5; perhaps TRBD1 as D (6 bases). V shed 5 bases and J shed 7 bases, with 11 bases lying between them. CDR3 length equals 12 residues. The V gene's germline CDR1 is SEHNR and CDR2 FQNEAQ (reference sequence). The DNA of the CDR3 is TGTGCCAGCAGCACGGACAGTCTGACCCAGTACTTC. It codes for CASSTDSLTQYF. Complete variable domain (other parts from reference TRBV7-9 and TRBJ2-5): DTGVSQNPRHKITKRGQNVTFRCDPISEHNRLYWYRQTLGQGPEFLTYFQNEAQLEKSRLLSDRFSAERPKGSFSTLEIQRTEQGDSAMYLCASSTDSLTQYFGPGTRLLVL.

The chain combines TRBV25-1 with TRBJ1-2; D uncertain. The CDR3 contains 12 residues. V shed 5 bases and J shed 8 bases, with 12 bases lying between them. Germline lookup yields CDR1 MGHDK and CDR2 SYGVNS. CDR3 loop: CASSTLFGGYTF. CDR3 sequence (DNA): TGTGCCAGCAGTACCCTTTTCGGCGGCTACACCTTC.

The chain employs TRBV6-5 and TRBJ2-3; D remains ambiguous. Trimming left V 4 bases short and J 1 base short, with 3 bases between. This CDR3 is built from 12 residues. CDR1 MNHEY and CDR2 SVGAGI come from the germline V gene. The CDR3 is CASSSRTDTQYF. CDR3 DNA sequence: TGTGCCAGCAGTTCCCGCACAGATACGCAGTATTTT.

CDR3 DNA sequence: TGTGCCAGCAGGGTACAGGGTGGGACAGATACGCAGTATTTT. Its translation is CASRVQGGTDTQYF. V and J are TRBV7-8 and TRBJ2-3, with D tentatively TRBD1 (6 bases). Trimming took 6 bases from V and 3 from J, leaving 13 bases between them. CDR1 and CDR2 from the germline V gene are SGHVS and FQNEAQ. The CDR3 has 14 amino acids.

CDR3: CASSEASVILNYGYTF. DNA of the CDR3: TGTGCCAGCAGTGAAGCTTCGGTCATCCTGAACTATGGCTACACCTTC. The chain couples TRBV2 to TRBJ1-2; D call uncertain. CDR1 and CDR2 from the germline V gene are SNHLY and FYNNEI. V gave up 0 bases and J gave up 2 bases, with 13 bases separating them. This CDR3 has 16 amino acids.

The chain uses TRBV28 and TRBJ2-6; a weak D match, TRBD1 (5 bases). Germline V lookup: CDR1 MDHEN, CDR2 SYDVKM. V gave up 5 bases and J gave up 2 bases, with 7 bases separating them. The CDR3 is 14 residues long. The CDR3: CASSLDTGANVLTF. CDR3 nucleotide sequence: TGTGCCAGCAGTCTGGACACTGGGGCCAACGTCCTGACTTTC.